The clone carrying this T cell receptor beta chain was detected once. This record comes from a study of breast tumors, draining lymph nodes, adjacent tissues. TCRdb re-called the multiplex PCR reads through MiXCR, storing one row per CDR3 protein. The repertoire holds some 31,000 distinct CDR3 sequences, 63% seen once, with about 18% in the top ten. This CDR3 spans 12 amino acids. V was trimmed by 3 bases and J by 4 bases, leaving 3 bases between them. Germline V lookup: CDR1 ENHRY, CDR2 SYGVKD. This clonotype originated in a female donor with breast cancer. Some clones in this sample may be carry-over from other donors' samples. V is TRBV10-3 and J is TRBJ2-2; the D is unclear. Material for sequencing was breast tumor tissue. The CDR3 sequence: CAISDSTGELFF. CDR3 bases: TGTGCCATCAGTGACAGCACCGGGGAGCTGTTTTTT.